A single sample gave rise to the 17 T cell receptor beta chains below, sequenced in a study of vaccination effects on CD4 cells after COVID-19. Culture lasted 10 days before CD4+ T cell isolation. Two-dose vaccination with either BNT162b2 or mRNA-1273 was given to the participants. Their antigen targets remain unknown. Measured with immunoSEQ multiplex PCR; TCRdb has only the in-frame clones, and not every one. The sample contains about 73,000 clones, about 73% of which appear only once. This material consisted of CD4+ T cells from PBMCs cultured without peptide, taken after COVID-19 vaccination. The source of these receptors is a human donor who received a COVID-19 vaccine.

The chain recombines TRBV19 with TRBJ2-5, with 8 positions matching TRBD1. V gave up 6 bases and J gave up 3 bases; unmatched junction bases: 12. This CDR3 comprises 16 residues. Germline V gene sequence: CDR1 LNHDA, CDR2 SQIVND (reference sequence). The CDR3 sequence is CASRRGTGQGEETQYF. Written as DNA, the CDR3 is TGTGCCAGTAGGAGGGGGACAGGTCAAGGAGAAGAGACCCAGTACTTC.

J is TRBJ1-6 and V is TRBV24-1, with a possible D match to TRBD1 (5 bases). CDR1 KGHDR and CDR2 SFDVKD come from the germline V gene. The CDR3 covers 15 residues. V was pared by 2 bases and J by 7 bases, with 11 bases between. DNA of the CDR3: TGTGCCACCAGTGATTCCGGCAGGGCGAATTCACCCCTCCACTTT. Its protein product is CATSDSGRANSPLHF.

CDR3 coding DNA: TGCGCCAGCAGTTATCTAGCGGGGGGACGAGAGACCCAGTACTTC. It codes for CASSYLAGGRETQYF. The chain couples TRBV5-1 to TRBJ2-5; 11 bases are shared with TRBD2. CDR3 length: 15 amino acids. V lost 5 bases, J lost 4 bases, and 7 bases stayed unmatched. CDR1 SGHRS and CDR2 YFSETQ come from the germline V gene.

The J gene is TRBJ2-7, the V gene TRBV2; 7 positions agree with TRBD2. The ends lost 7 bases at V and 0 bases at J; junction bases unmatched: 6. CDR1 is SNHLY and CDR2 is FYNNEI in the germline V gene. The CDR3 runs 14 residues. CDR3: CASTLGGASYEQYV. The CDR3 DNA reads TGTGCCAGCACTTTGGGAGGGGCCTCCTACGAGCAGTACGTC.

The chain links TRBV19 to TRBJ1-1; the match to TRBD1 covers 8 bases. Unmatched junction bases numbered 4, after V lost 2 bases and J lost 5 bases. The CDR3 has 14 residues. From germline, CDR1 is LNHDA and CDR2 SQIVND (reference sequence). The CDR3 reads CASSIQGALTEAFF. Here the CDR3 DNA reads TGTGCCAGTAGTATACAGGGGGCCTTAACTGAAGCTTTCTTT.

The genes are TRBV27 and TRBJ1-2, with D perhaps matching TRBD1 (6 bases). Germline V gene lookup returns CDR1 MNHEY and CDR2 SMNVEV (reference sequence). This CDR3 is 15 amino acids long. The ends were cut back, 6 bases at V and 0 bases at J, with 14 bases in the middle. CDR3 in DNA: TGTGCCAGCAGCCCTACCGGGACAACTAACTATGGCTACACCTTC. Translation: CASSPTGTTNYGYTF.

This clone was seen only a few times. The chain uses TRBV2 and TRBJ2-1, with no clear D. The CDR3 has 14 amino acids. V was trimmed by 2 bases and J by 7 bases, leaving 12 bases between them. The V gene's germline CDR1 is SNHLY and CDR2 FYNNEI. The CDR3 sequence is CASSELHTLNEQFF. For the CDR3, the DNA is TGTGCCAGCAGTGAATTACACACTTTGAATGAGCAGTTCTTC.

This chain connects TRBV6-2 or TRBV6-3 to TRBJ2-6, with 7 bases that match TRBD2. The J segment lost 1 base and the V segment lost 6 bases, leaving 3 bases of the junction unmatched. Germline assignment: CDR1 MNHEY and CDR2 SVGEGT. This CDR3 is 15 amino acids long. The CDR3 nucleotides are TGTGCCAGCAGCTGGGGAGGGTCTGGGGCCAACGTCCTGACTTTC. Translating gives CASSWGGSGANVLTF.

Here the CDR3 reads CATSRDRGAGANVLTF. The CDR3 DNA reads as TGTGCCACCAGCAGAGATCGTGGAGCTGGGGCCAACGTCCTGACTTTC. The genes are TRBV15 and TRBJ2-6, with unresolved D. The CDR3 spans 16 residues. CDR1 and CDR2 (germline): LNHNV, YYDKDF (reference sequence). With 0 bases removed from V and 2 bases from J, the gap between germline ends came to 8 bases.

The chain is built from TRBV19 and TRBJ2-2; D unclear. The V gene's germline CDR1 is LNHDA and CDR2 SQIVND (reference sequence). V was cut by 2 bases and J by 0 bases, with 10 bases left in between. This CDR3 is 16 amino acids long. The CDR3 nucleotides read TGTGCCAGTAGTATAAGGCGGCACCCGAACACCGGGGAGCTGTTTTTT. Translated: CASSIRRHPNTGELFF.

The chain combines TRBV2 with TRBJ1-1; tentatively, D is TRBD1 (6 bases). The germline V gene encodes CDR1 SNHLY and CDR2 FYNNEI. Trimming shortened V by 3 bases and J by 2 bases, and 13 bases separated the two germline ends. The CDR3 consists of 15 residues. The CDR3 sequence is CASSEAGGGNTEAFF. CDR3 in DNA: TGTGCCAGCAGTGAGGCGGGAGGGGGTAACACTGAAGCTTTCTTT.

This rearrangement joins TRBV5-1 to TRBJ2-3; TRBD1 might be the D (6 bases). The germline V and J ends were trimmed by 7 bases and 3 bases, with 15 bases remaining between them. This CDR3 comprises 14 residues. The germline CDR1 and CDR2 sequences are SGHRS and YFSETQ. The CDR3 coding sequence is TGCGCCAGCTCCGCCAGGGGCGTAACAGATACGCAGTATTTT. Protein product: CASSARGVTDTQYF.

This chain links TRBV5-1 with TRBJ1-2; tentative D call: TRBD1 (5 bases). In germline, CDR1 is SGHRS, CDR2 YFSETQ. The CDR3 contains 13 residues. V was clipped by 2 bases and J by 6 bases, with 11 bases between them. CDR3 region: CASSLDSQDGYTF. Written as DNA, the CDR3 is TGCGCCAGCAGCTTAGACAGCCAGGATGGCTACACCTTC.

This clone was found a few times. CDR3 protein: CASSLGTASTDTQYF. CDR3 DNA: TGCGCCAGCAGCCTCGGGACAGCTAGCACAGATACGCAGTATTTT. The rearrangement joins TRBV5-1 to TRBJ2-3, with TRBD1 matching 7 bases. CDR1 SGHRS and CDR2 YFSETQ come from the germline V gene. CDR3 size: 15 residues. Trimming removed 4 bases from V and 0 bases from J; junction bases left unmatched: 5.

The V call is TRBV30, the J call TRBJ1-2, with D unclear. The ends were cut back, 0 bases at V and 2 bases at J, with 7 bases in the middle. CDR3 length equals 13 residues. In germline, CDR1 is GTSNPN, CDR2 SVGIG (reference sequence). CDR3 in DNA: TGTGCCTGGAGTGTAGCACAGAACTATGGCTACACCTTC. Encoded protein: CAWSVAQNYGYTF.

V gene TRBV10-3 combines with J gene TRBJ1-5, with 10 nucleotides matching TRBD1. The CDR3 runs to 15 residues. The V gene's germline CDR1 is ENHRY and CDR2 SYGVKD. Unmatched junction bases numbered 5, after V lost 3 bases and J lost 6 bases. DNA of the CDR3: TGTGCCATCAGTGAAGGACAGGGGGACGGTCAGCCCCAGCATTTT. Protein sequence: CAISEGQGDGQPQHF.

This clone was seen just once. This chain joins TRBV20-1 and TRBJ1-4, with 12 bases aligning to TRBD1. The CDR3 sequence is 14 residues long. Germline trimming cut 3 bases from V and 6 bases from J; bases unmatched to any gene: 2. The germline V gene has CDR1 DFQATT and CDR2 SNEGSKA (reference sequence). CDR3 nucleotides: TGCAGTGCTAGTGGGGACAGGGGGCATGAAAAACTGTTTTTT. Translated: CSASGDRGHEKLFF.